The clone carrying this T cell receptor beta chain was detected only a few times. The antigen is undetermined. These data originate in a study of beta chain features in type 1 diabetes. The overall study: Patients and healthy donors were similar in age, gender and cell yields. Overall study results and limits: The naive, central memory and Treg TCRB repertoires of patients appeared to be more similar to one another than those of healthy donors.

TCRB transcripts that were expressed got sequenced, as all of the isolated RNA had been reverse transcribed. Libraries were prepared by immunoSEQ multiplex PCR; TCRdb keeps only in-frame clonotypes and omits some of them. The profile shows fewer than 350,000 clones, 8% of them singletons. Sorted cells reached over 95% purity in every population. CDR1 and CDR2 (germline): MNHNY, SVGAGI (reference sequence). The V gene lost 0 bases and the J gene lost 5 bases, with 13 bases spanning the gap. The CDR3 has 15 residues. The origin of this receptor is a young woman in good health. The rearrangement joins TRBV6-6 to TRBJ1-1, with D perhaps TRBD1 (5 bases). Sample: central memory CD4+ T cells from blood. The CDR3 spells CASSYSRGERTEAFF. In DNA form, the CDR3 reads TGTGCCAGCAGTTACTCGAGAGGGGAGCGGACTGAAGCTTTCTTT.